Listed here is a single T cell receptor beta chain. CDR1 and CDR2 from the germline V gene are MGHRA and YSYEKL. The CDR3 consists of 15 residues. V lost 1 base, J lost 3 bases, and 13 bases lay in between. This sample stems from a study of T cells in Graves' hyperthyroidism and ophthalmopathy. Study as a whole: Peripheral blood was acquired at first diagnosis, ahead of any therapy whatsoever.

RNA transcripts yielded amplified TCR beta CDR3 regions. The HTBI primer set served for first-round RT-PCR of the TCR CDR3. Via MiXCR, TCRdb re-called the multiplex PCR reads, giving one row per CDR3 protein. Of around 420,000 distinct CDR3 sequences in the sample, about 15% are singletons; the top ten hold less than 15%. The V call is TRBV4-1, the J call TRBJ2-7; D possibly corresponds to TRBD1 (6 bases). This TCR derives from a young woman with Graves' hyperthyroidism. Material: blood. In DNA, the CDR3 is TGCGCCAGCAGCCAAGGGTCCGCGGACAGCTACGAGCAGTACTTC. Translating gives CASSQGSADSYEQYF.